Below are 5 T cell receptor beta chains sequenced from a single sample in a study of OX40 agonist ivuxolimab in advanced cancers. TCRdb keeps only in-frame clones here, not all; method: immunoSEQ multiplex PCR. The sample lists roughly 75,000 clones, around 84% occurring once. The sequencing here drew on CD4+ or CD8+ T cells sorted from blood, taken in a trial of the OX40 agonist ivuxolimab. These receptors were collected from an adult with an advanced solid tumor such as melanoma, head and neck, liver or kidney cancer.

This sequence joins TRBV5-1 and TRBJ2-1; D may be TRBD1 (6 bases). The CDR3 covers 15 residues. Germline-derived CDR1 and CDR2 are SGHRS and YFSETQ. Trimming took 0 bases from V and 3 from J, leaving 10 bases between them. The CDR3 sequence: CASSLGQVYYNEQFF. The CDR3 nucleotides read TGCGCCAGCAGCTTGGGACAGGTCTACTACAATGAGCAGTTCTTC. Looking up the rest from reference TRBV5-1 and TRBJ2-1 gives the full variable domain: KAGVTQTPRYLIKTRGQQVTLSCSPISGHRSVSWYQQTPGQGLQFLFEYFSETQRNKGNFPGRFSGRQFSNSRSEMNVSTLELGDSALYLCASSLGQVYYNEQFFGPGTRLTVL.

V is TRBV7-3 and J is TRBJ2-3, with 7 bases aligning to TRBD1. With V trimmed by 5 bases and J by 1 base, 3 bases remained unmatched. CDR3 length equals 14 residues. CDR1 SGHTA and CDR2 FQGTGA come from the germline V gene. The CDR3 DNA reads TGTGCCAGCAGCCTTGGGACAGGCACAGATACGCAGTATTTT. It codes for CASSLGTGTDTQYF.

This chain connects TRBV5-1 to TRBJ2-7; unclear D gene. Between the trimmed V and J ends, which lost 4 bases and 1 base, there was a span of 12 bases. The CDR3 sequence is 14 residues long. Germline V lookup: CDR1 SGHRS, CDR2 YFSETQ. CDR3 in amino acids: CASSVGSYSYEQYF. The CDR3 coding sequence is TGCGCCAGCAGCGTAGGCAGTTATTCCTACGAGCAGTACTTC.

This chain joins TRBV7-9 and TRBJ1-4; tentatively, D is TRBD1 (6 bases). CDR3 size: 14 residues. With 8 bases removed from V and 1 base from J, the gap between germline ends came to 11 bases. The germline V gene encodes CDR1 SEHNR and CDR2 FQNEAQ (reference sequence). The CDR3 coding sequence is TGTGCCAGCGGGGGCGGGGGAACTAATGAAAAACTGTTTTTT. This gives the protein CASGGGGTNEKLFF.

Here the CDR3 reads CASSVIAGSLSYEQYF. CDR3 DNA: TGTGCCAGTAGTGTAATAGCGGGATCGTTGTCCTACGAGCAGTACTTC. The chain carries TRBV19 and TRBJ2-7; 8 nucleotides agree with TRBD2. Germline CDR1 is LNHDA and CDR2 is SQIVND (reference sequence). The CDR3 covers 16 residues. Unmatched junction bases numbered 10, after V lost 5 bases and J lost 1 base.